Presented here are 22 T cell receptor beta chains from one specimen sequenced in a study of cytomegalovirus exposure and HLA in healthy donors. The PCR employed 60 Vbeta primers together with 13 Jbeta primers. Repertoires were generated with immunoSEQ multiplex PCR, while TCRdb's copy carries only in-frame clones and drops some. The sample records about 210,000 clones, about four fifths being singletons. Sequencing was done on a sample of PBMCs. The receptor source for this set is a man younger than 40 in good health and CMV-seronegative.

This clone was seen a few times. The CDR3: CSAAQETQYF. The CDR3 coding sequence is TGCAGTGCCGCGCAAGAGACCCAGTACTTC. V usage is TRBV20-1 and J usage is TRBJ2-5; D is undetermined. The length of the CDR3 is 10 residues. With 6 bases removed from V and 2 bases from J, the gap between germline ends came to 4 bases. Germline lookup yields CDR1 DFQATT and CDR2 SNEGSKA (reference sequence).

This clone was counted a single time. This chain links TRBV4-1 with TRBJ2-5; D may be TRBD2 (5 bases). The J call could be wrong; TRBJ2-7 is a better fit for the DNA end. This CDR3 comprises 16 residues. Per germline, CDR1 MGHRA and CDR2 YSYEKL. The CDR3 loop is CASSQDFGIRYDEQYF. DNA for the CDR3: TGCGCCAGCAGCCAAGATTTCGGGATTAGATACGACGAGCAGTACTTC.

The chain carries TRBV6-5 and TRBJ1-6; no firm D call. Germline lookup yields CDR1 MNHEY and CDR2 SVGAGI. Trimming removed 5 bases from V and 7 bases from J, with 15 bases in between. The CDR3 has 15 residues. The CDR3: CASSRNPRANSPLHF. The CDR3 bases are TGTGCCAGCAGTCGAAACCCCCGCGCAAATTCACCCCTCCACTTT.

The rearrangement uses TRBV6-5 and TRBJ2-7; 11 positions match TRBD1. V trimming: 5 bases; J trimming: 6 bases; junction bases outside the gene matches: 6. Germline V CDR1 and CDR2: MNHEY, SVGAGI. There are 14 residues in the CDR3. CDR3 sequence: CASSRRTGGSEQYF. Here the CDR3 DNA reads TGTGCCAGCAGTCGGCGGACAGGGGGCAGCGAGCAGTACTTC.

This chain connects TRBV6-1 to TRBJ1-2; D remains ambiguous. Germline V gene sequence: CDR1 MNHNS, CDR2 SASEGT. The ends were cut back, 3 bases at V and 6 bases at J, with 8 bases in the middle. The CDR3 contains 12 residues. The CDR3 DNA sequence: TGTGCCAGCAGTGACAGATTGGATGGCTACACCTTC. Residues: CASSDRLDGYTF.

The chain has TRBV10-3 and TRBJ2-5; D is perhaps TRBD1 (6 bases). The CDR3 consists of 17 residues. The germline gives CDR1 ENHRY, CDR2 SYGVKD. V lost 0 bases and J 1 base, leaving 15 bases between the germline ends. CDR3 region: CAISESWSGASQETQYF. The CDR3 DNA sequence: TGTGCCATCAGTGAGTCGTGGTCAGGGGCTAGCCAAGAGACCCAGTACTTC.

The chain links TRBV28 to TRBJ1-4; weak D call: TRBD1 (5 bases). The CDR3 is 14 residues long. The V end was cut by 4 bases, the J end by 6 bases, with 12 bases between. In germline, CDR1 is MDHEN, CDR2 SYDVKM. CDR3 sequence reads: CASSSRVTYEKLFF. As DNA, the CDR3 is TGTGCCAGCAGTTCCAGGGTGACCTATGAAAAACTGTTTTTT. Together with reference TRBV28 and TRBJ1-4, the CDR3 gives the full variable domain: DVKVTQSSRYLVKRTGEKVFLECVQDMDHENMFWYRQDPGLGLRLIYFSYDVKMKEKGDIPEGYSVSREKKERFSLILESASTNQTSMYLCASSSRVTYEKLFFGSGTQLSVL.

V is TRBV5-1 and J is TRBJ1-2; 7 bases align to TRBD1. Germline trimming cut 4 bases from V and 4 bases from J; bases unmatched to any gene: 13. Germline V gene data show CDR1 as SGHRS and CDR2 as YFSETQ. The CDR3 runs 16 residues. This CDR3 is CASSAGQAESGYGYTF. The CDR3 DNA reads as TGCGCCAGCAGCGCCGGACAGGCCGAGTCGGGCTATGGCTACACCTTC.

V and J are TRBV7-9 and TRBJ2-1, with D tentatively TRBD2 (6 bases). The CDR3 runs 14 residues. The germline V gene has CDR1 SEHNR and CDR2 FQNEAQ (reference sequence). V was shortened by 5 bases and J by 8 bases, with 16 bases between the two germline ends. The CDR3 DNA sequence: TGTGCCAGCAGCCAAGTCGGGGGACGGGATGAGCAGTTCTTC. Its protein product is CASSQVGGRDEQFF. The entire variable domain, with the rest obtained from reference TRBV7-9 and TRBJ2-1, is as follows: DTGVSQNPRHKITKRGQNVTFRCDPISEHNRLYWYRQTLGQGPEFLTYFQNEAQLEKSRLLSDRFSAERPKGSFSTLEIQRTEQGDSAMYLCASSQVGGRDEQFFGPGTRLTVL.

On this clone itself: One junction end disagrees with the germline gene, perhaps due to a read error. The V and J genes are TRBV5-1 and TRBJ2-6; 9 positions match TRBD2. The CDR3 spans 17 residues. Germline lookup yields CDR1 SGHRS and CDR2 YFSETQ. The CDR3 DNA reads TGCGCCAGCAGCTTAGCGGGGGGATCCTCTGGGGCCAGCGTCCTGACTTTC. Amino acids: CASSLAGGSSGASVLTF.

Turning to this clone: The junction departs from the called germline gene at one end, perhaps through a read error. V and J are TRBV5-8 and TRBJ2-6; 9 bases match TRBD1. This CDR3 contains 17 residues. The germline CDR1 and CDR2 sequences are SGHTS and YDEGEE. Here the CDR3 DNA reads TGTGCCAGCAGCCGGACAGGGGATTCTTCTGGGGCCAGCGTCCTGACTTTC. This codes for CASSRTGDSSGASVLTF. The full variable domain, its missing parts supplied by reference TRBV5-8 and TRBJ2-6, is EAGVTQSPTHLIKTRGQQATLRCSPISGHTSVYWYQQALGLGLQFLLWYDEGEERNRGNFPPRFSGRQFPNYSSELNVNALELEDSALYLCASSRTGDSSGASVLTFGAGSRLTVL.

V gene TRBV5-4 combines with J gene TRBJ2-7, with TRBD2 identical over 7 bases. Germline assignment: CDR1 SGHNT and CDR2 YYREEE (reference sequence). Trimming at V came to 6 bases and at J to 3 bases, leaving 3 bases not matched to a gene. CDR3 length: 12 amino acids. The CDR3 loop is CASTASGYEQYF. The CDR3 DNA sequence: TGTGCCAGCACGGCTAGCGGCTACGAGCAGTACTTC.

In this sample, this clone turned up a few times. The genes are TRBV5-1 and TRBJ1-4; D is unclear. V was cut by 7 bases and J by 8 bases, with 18 bases left in between. CDR1 SGHRS and CDR2 YFSETQ come from the germline V gene. This CDR3 contains 14 residues. CDR3 residues: CASGTATGSEKLFF. The CDR3 coding sequence is TGCGCCAGCGGAACCGCGACGGGAAGCGAAAAACTGTTTTTT.

The rearrangement uses TRBV6-5 and TRBJ1-4; 8 positions agree with TRBD1. The germline gives CDR1 MNHEY, CDR2 SVGAGI. This CDR3 spans 14 amino acids. Unmatched junction bases numbered 3, after V lost 1 base and J lost 8 bases. The CDR3 DNA reads TGTGCCAGCAGTTACTTTCGGACAGGGGAAAAACTGTTTTTT. As protein: CASSYFRTGEKLFF.

This chain connects TRBV28 to TRBJ2-7; D is ambiguous. Trimming took 8 bases from V and 0 from J, leaving 14 bases between them. CDR1 and CDR2 from the germline V gene are MDHEN and SYDVKM. This CDR3 contains 14 residues. The CDR3, as DNA: TGTGCCAGCGGAAACAGCCTACCCTCCTACGAGCAGTACTTC. Translated: CASGNSLPSYEQYF.

The chain recombines TRBV7-6 with TRBJ2-7; a weak D match, TRBD1 (5 bases). Germline V gene data show CDR1 as SGHVS and CDR2 as FNYEAQ. The CDR3 extends over 13 amino acids. Trimming left V 7 bases short and J 4 bases short, with 14 bases between. CDR3 sequence reads: CASTDSISYEQYF. As DNA, the CDR3 is TGTGCCAGCACCGACAGTATCTCTTACGAGCAGTACTTC. Full variable domain (outside the CDR3, taken from reference TRBV7-6 and TRBJ2-7): GAGVSQSPRYKVTKRGQDVALRCDPISGHVSLYWYRQALGQGPEFLTYFNYEAQQDKSGLPNDRFSAERPEGSISTLTIQRTEQRDSAMYRCASTDSISYEQYFGPGTRLTVT.

This clone is a singleton in its sample. J is TRBJ2-2 and V is TRBV19; 12 nucleotides align to TRBD1. The length of the CDR3 is 18 residues. V lost 1 base and J lost 3; bases outside the gene matches: 6. Germline values: CDR1 LNHDA, CDR2 SQIVND (reference sequence). This CDR3 is CASSIVGTGGSHTGELFF. As DNA, the CDR3 is TGTGCCAGTAGTATAGTAGGGACAGGGGGCTCCCACACCGGGGAGCTGTTTTTT. Using reference TRBV19 and TRBJ2-2 for the parts outside the CDR3, the full variable domain is DGGITQSPKYLFRKEGQNVTLSCEQNLNHDAMYWYRQDPGQGLRLIYYSQIVNDFQKGDIAEGYSVSREKKESFPLTVTSAQKNPTAFYLCASSIVGTGGSHTGELFFGEGSRLTVL.

This chain joins TRBV4-3 and TRBJ2-5; D might be TRBD2 (5 bases). This CDR3 spans 13 amino acids. Trimming pared 0 bases from V and 7 bases from J, leaving 9 bases between. CDR1 is LGHNA and CDR2 is YSLEER in the germline V gene. The CDR3 DNA follows: TGCGCCAGCAGCCAAGATCTCCGGGGGACCCAGTACTTC. Translating it yields CASSQDLRGTQYF.

The chain uses TRBV5-4 and TRBJ2-5; D might be TRBD2 (6 bases). The CDR3 runs to 12 residues. Germline values: CDR1 SGHNT, CDR2 YYREEE (reference sequence). V was trimmed by 0 bases and J by 9 bases, leaving 9 bases between them. CDR3 loop: CASSLGDLPQYF. The CDR3 DNA is TGTGCCAGCAGCTTGGGGGACTTGCCCCAGTACTTC.

This clone came up once. This rearrangement joins TRBV5-6 to TRBJ2-2, with D maybe TRBD2 (5 bases). CDR1 and CDR2 (germline): SGHDT, YYEEEE. There are 17 residues in the CDR3. The V gene lost 1 base and the J gene lost 4 bases, with 17 bases spanning the gap. This CDR3 is CASSLRGPLGSTGELFF. The CDR3 DNA reads as TGTGCCAGCAGCTTGCGAGGGCCATTGGGTTCCACCGGGGAGCTGTTTTTT.

This sequence joins TRBV6-1 and TRBJ2-7; D uncertain. The CDR3 covers 12 residues. The V gene lost 3 bases and the J gene lost 5 bases, with 8 bases spanning the gap. CDR1 and CDR2 from the germline V gene are MNHNS and SASEGT. The chain's CDR3 is CASSDRSNEQYF. CDR3 in DNA: TGTGCCAGCAGTGACAGATCCAACGAGCAGTACTTC.

The chain recombines TRBV7-2 with TRBJ1-6; a possible D gene is TRBD1 (6 bases). Germline assignment: CDR1 SGHTA and CDR2 FQGNSA. The CDR3 extends over 17 amino acids. The V end was cut by 1 base, the J end by 8 bases, with 18 bases between. The CDR3 is CASSLGLAGVGHSPLHF. Written as DNA, the CDR3 is TGTGCCAGCAGCTTAGGGCTCGCAGGGGTCGGTCATTCACCCCTCCACTTT.